The 19 T cell receptor beta chains below all came from one sample that was sequenced in a study of blood T cell repertoires in COVID-19. Here immunoSEQ multiplex PCR was the method, and the copy in TCRdb shows in-frame clones only, minus some. The data hold approximately 140,000 clones, with around 83% observed a single time. The sequenced sample consisted of peripheral blood. The receptors shown here come from a human donor in a cohort sampled during active COVID-19.

The chain carries TRBV18 and TRBJ2-1, with a weak D call TRBD1 (5 bases). This CDR3 comprises 13 residues. Germline V gives CDR1 KGHSH, CDR2 LQKENI. The V end was cut by 3 bases, the J end by 9 bases, with 12 bases between. The CDR3 reads CASSPPGRGEQFF. The CDR3 region has the DNA TGTGCCAGCTCACCCCCAGGTAGGGGTGAGCAGTTCTTC.

V is TRBV12-3 or TRBV12-4 and J is TRBJ2-5; tentative D call: TRBD1 (5 bases). CDR3 length: 13 residues. The V gene lost 7 bases and the J gene lost 2 bases, with 11 bases spanning the gap. Here the CDR3 DNA reads TGTGCCAGCAACGTCAGGGAACAAGAGACCCAGTACTTC. It translates to CASNVREQETQYF.

J is TRBJ2-1 and V is TRBV5-8, with a tentative D call TRBD1 (5 bases). The CDR3 consists of 17 residues. Germline V gene sequence: CDR1 SGHTS, CDR2 YDEGEE. Trimming cost V 3 bases and J 4 bases, with 20 bases left between them. CDR3 DNA sequence: TGTGCCAGCAGCTCCCCCCCGGGCCAGGGTGCGTACAATGAGCAGTTCTTC. This gives the protein CASSSPPGQGAYNEQFF.

The rearrangement joins TRBV19 to TRBJ1-4; 8 nucleotides match TRBD1. J lost 5 bases, V lost 5 bases, and 7 bases had no gene match. CDR1 and CDR2 from the germline V gene are LNHDA and SQIVND (reference sequence). The CDR3 extends over 15 amino acids. The CDR3 DNA reads as TGTGCCAGTAGTGCCCGGACAGGGCAAAATGAAAAACTGTTTTTT. Protein product: CASSARTGQNEKLFF.

V and J are TRBV25-1 and TRBJ2-5; 11 bases line up with TRBD2. Trimming cost V 2 bases and J 5 bases; bases outside gene matches: 7. Germline lookup yields CDR1 MGHDK and CDR2 SYGVNS. This CDR3 spans 16 amino acids. CDR3 sequence reads: CASSELAGGGSETQYF. The DNA for the CDR3 is TGTGCCAGCAGTGAACTAGCGGGAGGAGGGTCGGAGACCCAGTACTTC.

The chain has TRBV28 and TRBJ2-7, with 7 bases matching TRBD1. The ends lost 8 bases at V and 3 bases at J; junction bases unmatched: 4. Germline V lookup: CDR1 MDHEN, CDR2 SYDVKM. The CDR3 extends over 12 amino acids. In DNA, the CDR3 is TGTGCCAGCGCAGGGGGTTTCTACGAGCAGTACTTC. It translates to CASAGGFYEQYF. Full variable domain (remainder filled in from reference TRBV28 and TRBJ2-7): DVKVTQSSRYLVKRTGEKVFLECVQDMDHENMFWYRQDPGLGLRLIYFSYDVKMKEKGDIPEGYSVSREKKERFSLILESASTNQTSMYLCASAGGFYEQYFGPGTRLTVT.

The chain couples TRBV19 to TRBJ1-2; 7 nucleotides line up with TRBD1. Germline loops: CDR1 LNHDA, CDR2 SQIVND (reference sequence). The CDR3 consists of 12 residues. The V gene end was trimmed by 6 bases and the J gene end by 2 bases; junction bases not matched to a gene: 0. The CDR3 DNA reads TGTGCCAGTAGGACAGGGAACTATGGCTACACCTTC. Amino acids: CASRTGNYGYTF.

This clone was observed a single time. V is TRBV30 and J is TRBJ2-7, with TRBD1 matching over 8 bases. Germline values: CDR1 GTSNPN, CDR2 SVGIG (reference sequence). This CDR3 comprises 11 residues. The V gene end was trimmed by 2 bases and the J gene end by 6 bases; junction bases not matched to a gene: 0. The CDR3 nucleotides are TGTGCCTGGAGTACAGGGGGCGAGCAGTACTTC. It is translated as CAWSTGGEQYF.

The chain recombines TRBV7-8 with TRBJ2-2; D unclear. CDR3 size: 15 residues. V was clipped by 3 bases and J by 3 bases, with 11 bases between them. Looked up from germline, CDR1 is SGHVS and CDR2 is FQNEAQ. CDR3 residues: CASSFGVSDTGELFF. The CDR3 DNA is TGTGCCAGCAGCTTCGGAGTGAGCGACACCGGGGAGCTGTTTTTT.

The V gene is TRBV7-9, the J gene TRBJ1-1; D ambiguous. CDR1 is SEHNR and CDR2 is FQNEAQ in the germline V gene (reference sequence). The V and J ends lost 0 bases and 1 base respectively, with 12 bases between them. The CDR3 totals 16 residues. This CDR3 is CASSLAMGGANTEAFF. The CDR3 DNA is TGTGCCAGCAGCTTAGCCATGGGAGGAGCGAACACTGAAGCTTTCTTT.

The chain carries TRBV7-8 and TRBJ2-5; a weak D match, TRBD1 (6 bases). This CDR3 has 13 amino acids. Germline V gene sequence: CDR1 SGHVS, CDR2 FQNEAQ. Deletions cut 5 bases from V and 5 bases from J, with 12 bases between. The CDR3 DNA reads TGTGCCAGCAGCCCCAGGGGTCAGGAGACCCAGTACTTC. Translation gives CASSPRGQETQYF.

The chain couples TRBV11-3 to TRBJ2-3; perhaps TRBD2 as D (6 bases). Trimming removed 3 bases at V and 1 base at J, with 14 bases between. The CDR3 loop spans 16 amino acids. CDR1 and CDR2 from the germline V gene are SGHNT and YENEEA. Written as DNA, the CDR3 is TGTGCCAGCAGCTTGGGACTCCGAGAGGGCACAGATACGCAGTATTTT. Translated: CASSLGLREGTDTQYF.

V and J are TRBV2 and TRBJ1-5; no reliable D call. Looked up from germline, CDR1 is SNHLY and CDR2 is FYNNEI. CDR3 length equals 13 residues. V gave up 6 bases and J gave up 6 bases, with 12 bases separating them. The DNA of the CDR3 is TGTGCCAGCAGCGGCGACATCAGTCAGCCCCAGCATTTT. The encoded protein is CASSGDISQPQHF.

The chain uses TRBV4-3 and TRBJ2-5; TRBD1 is a possible D gene (5 bases). Germline loops: CDR1 LGHNA, CDR2 YSLEER. With 0 bases removed from V and 5 bases from J, the gap between germline ends came to 16 bases. The length of the CDR3 is 16 residues. The chain's CDR3 is CASSQDRQGGLETQYF. CDR3 nucleotide sequence: TGCGCCAGCAGCCAAGATAGGCAGGGCGGTTTGGAGACCCAGTACTTC.

The V gene is TRBV10-3, the J gene TRBJ1-2; D gene unclear. The CDR3 covers 13 residues. Trimming cost V 0 bases and J 3 bases, with 5 bases left between them. The germline V gene has CDR1 ENHRY and CDR2 SYGVKD. The CDR3 region has the DNA TGTGCCATCAGTGAGTCAGAGGACTATGGCTACACCTTC. Translation: CAISESEDYGYTF.

The chain joins TRBV4-3 to TRBJ2-3; 8 bases are a match to TRBD2. V lost 4 bases and J lost 0; bases outside the gene matches: 6. The CDR3 is 16 residues long. From germline, CDR1 is LGHNA and CDR2 YSLEER. CDR3 residues: CASSRNIAGSTDTQYF. Here the CDR3 DNA reads TGCGCCAGCAGCCGAAATATAGCGGGGAGCACAGATACGCAGTATTTT.

This chain connects TRBV7-3 to TRBJ2-2; 7 bases are a match to TRBD1. The CDR3 is 15 amino acids. V gave up 4 bases and J gave up 5 bases; unmatched junction bases: 7. Looked up from germline, CDR1 is SGHTA and CDR2 is FQGTGA. The CDR3 DNA reads as TGTGCCAGCAGCTCCGGGACAGAACAGACCGGGGAGCTGTTTTTT. Translating gives CASSSGTEQTGELFF.

The chain recombines TRBV10-3 with TRBJ2-7; 7 nucleotides agree with TRBD1. Germline values: CDR1 ENHRY, CDR2 SYGVKD. The V segment lost 6 bases and the J segment 5 bases; nucleotides outside the gene matches: 13. This CDR3 spans 15 amino acids. The CDR3 coding sequence is TGTGCCATCAGCCACTTGACAGGGCCGGGGCACGAGCAGTACTTC. This codes for CAISHLTGPGHEQYF.

The rearrangement joins TRBV7-9 to TRBJ1-2; D remains ambiguous. The V gene lost 8 bases and the J gene lost 3 bases, with 10 bases spanning the gap. The CDR3 spans 12 residues. The germline V gene has CDR1 SEHNR and CDR2 FQNEAQ (reference sequence). CDR3 in amino acids: CASALPDYGYTF. The DNA for the CDR3 is TGTGCCAGCGCATTGCCAGACTATGGCTACACCTTC.